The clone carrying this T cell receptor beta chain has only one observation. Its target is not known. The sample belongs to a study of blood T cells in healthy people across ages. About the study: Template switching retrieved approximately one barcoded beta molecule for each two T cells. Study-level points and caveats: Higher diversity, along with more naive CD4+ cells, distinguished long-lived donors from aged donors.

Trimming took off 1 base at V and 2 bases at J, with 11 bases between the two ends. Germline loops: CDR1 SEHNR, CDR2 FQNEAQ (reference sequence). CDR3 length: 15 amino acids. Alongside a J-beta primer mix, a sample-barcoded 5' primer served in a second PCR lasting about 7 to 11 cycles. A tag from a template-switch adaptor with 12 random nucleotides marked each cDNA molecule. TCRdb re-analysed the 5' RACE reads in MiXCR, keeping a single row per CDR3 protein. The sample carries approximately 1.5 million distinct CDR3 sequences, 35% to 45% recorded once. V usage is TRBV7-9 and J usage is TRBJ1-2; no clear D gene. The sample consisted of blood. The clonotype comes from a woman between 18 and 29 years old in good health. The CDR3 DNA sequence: TGTGCCAGCAGCTTAGTATCGCAGCGAAACTATGGCTACACCTTC. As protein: CASSLVSQRNYGYTF.